This TCR beta chain was recovered during a study of cytomegalovirus exposure and HLA in healthy donors. Study findings and constraints: Accurate predictions that matched the HLA-A and HLA-B alleles of most subjects were reportedly made from TCR beta sequences. Only CMV serostatus was available as immune exposure information. One variant, a missense change in DCLRE1C, was linked in a later analysis to TCR beta V- and J-gene trimming.

The ends lost 3 bases at V and 6 bases at J; junction bases unmatched: 7. CDR3 length equals 15 residues. In germline, CDR1 is SNHLY, CDR2 FYNNEI. This clone was recorded once. Its antigen is undetermined. The PCR employed 60 Vbeta primers together with 13 Jbeta primers. The table came from immunoSEQ multiplex PCR; TCRdb's copy has only in-frame clones and leaves some out. Here the sample spans over 100,000 clones, 60% to 85% being singletons. This clonotype was sampled from a woman aged 18-29 years in good health and CMV-seropositive. This chain joins TRBV2 and TRBJ2-7, with 11 bases matching TRBD1. Sequencing was carried out using PBMCs. CDR3 residues: CASSDPRTGGGEQYF. As DNA, the CDR3 is TGTGCCAGCAGTGACCCCCGGACAGGGGGCGGCGAGCAGTACTTC.